This record looks at one T cell receptor beta chain sequence and its context. Trimming left V 1 base short and J 2 bases short, with 14 bases between. CDR1 and CDR2 (germline): SQVTM, ANQGSEA. CDR3 length: 15 amino acids. This specimen belongs to a study of blood T cell repertoires in COVID-19. For the study at large: Samples of COVID-19 (acute and convalescent) were obtained from the United States, Italy and Spain. PBMCs, B-cell-depleted T cells, or T cells were the source of the cDNA or gDNA that made up the material.

In the authors' workflow: Nucleated cell counts were estimated from reference gene primer amplification. Some clones are missing from TCRdb's copy, which holds only in-frame ones; the method was immunoSEQ multiplex PCR. V, J and clone size are taken as reported in that table, and D and trimming were inferred from the DNA itself. Of tens of thousands of clones listed, 91% were seen once; the top ten hold over 7.5%. The chain employs TRBV29-1 and TRBJ1-1, with D unclear. This sequence was found in a human donor in a cohort sampled during active COVID-19. The sample consisted of peripheral blood. The CDR3 reads CSVEGQVGINTEAFF. DNA of the CDR3: TGCAGCGTTGAAGGTCAGGTGGGTATTAACACTGAAGCTTTCTTT.